This T cell receptor beta chain was captured in a study of blood T cell repertoires in COVID-19. Sequencing used immunoSEQ multiplex PCR; TCRdb keeps in-frame clones, though not all of them. Here the sample spans tens of thousands of clones, 81% being singletons. The CDR3 runs 14 residues. Trimming took 5 bases from V and 7 from J; bases not matched to a gene: 6. Germline CDR1 and CDR2: LNHDA and SQIVND (reference sequence). What was sequenced was peripheral blood. The source is a man in his 70s with COVID-19, enrolled during active disease. The rearrangement links TRBV19 to TRBJ1-2; 11 nucleotides align to TRBD1. CDR3 sequence reads: CASSLAGTGGGYTF. The DNA of the CDR3 is TGTGCCAGTAGTCTTGCCGGGACAGGGGGTGGCTACACCTTC.